The 15 T cell receptor beta chains listed next were all sequenced from one sample in a study of T cells after yellow fever vaccination. MiXCR, applied by TCRdb to the 5' RACE reads, yields one record per CDR3 protein. The table lists just under 600,000 distinct CDR3 sequences, about 14% of them singletons, with around an eighth in the top ten. Sequences were derived from PBMCs, sampled on the day of the yellow fever booster vaccination. These receptors were collected from a man in his thirties or forties who received the YFV17D yellow fever vaccine.

The chain uses TRBV6-4 and TRBJ2-1, with D maybe TRBD2 (7 bases). V was cut by 5 bases and J by 0 bases, with 35 bases left in between. The CDR3 consists of 23 residues. CDR1 is MRHNA, CDR2 SNTAGT, per germline. CDR3 sequence: CASSLFRWGQVASGDFSYNEQFF. For the CDR3, the DNA is TGTGCCAGCAGTCTCTTTAGGTGGGGGCAGGTTGCTAGCGGTGATTTCTCCTACAATGAGCAGTTCTTC.

V gene TRBV12-3 or TRBV12-4 combines with J gene TRBJ2-1; 8 bases match TRBD2. The CDR3 consists of 14 residues. The junction had 10 bases not matched to a gene; V was cut back by 6 bases and J by 9 bases. The CDR3: CASRNSGAPGEQFF. The CDR3 coding sequence is TGTGCCAGCAGAAATAGCGGGGCCCCTGGTGAGCAGTTCTTC.

The chain links TRBV12-3 or TRBV12-4 to TRBJ1-1; 9 bases align to TRBD1. The CDR3 runs to 15 residues. J gave up 6 bases and V 5 bases, and 10 bases lay outside the gene matches. The CDR3 sequence: CASSPTGGRISEAFF. In nucleotides, the CDR3 is TGTGCCAGCAGTCCGACAGGGGGAAGGATCTCTGAAGCTTTCTTT.

V is TRBV5-4 and J is TRBJ1-6; D not resolved. The V end was cut by 3 bases, the J end by 8 bases, with 9 bases between. This CDR3 comprises 13 residues. Germline CDR1 reads SGHNT; CDR2 reads YYREEE (reference sequence). Written as DNA, the CDR3 is TGTGCCAGCAGCTCCCCTTTGCATTCACCCCTCCACTTT. Its protein product is CASSSPLHSPLHF.

The rearrangement uses TRBV20-1 and TRBJ2-5; 9 bases agree with TRBD2. The V segment lost 3 bases and the J segment 9 bases; nucleotides outside the gene matches: 8. The CDR3 covers 13 residues. CDR1 and CDR2 (germline): DFQATT, SNEGSKA (reference sequence). This CDR3 reads CSARTSGQSPQYF. DNA for the CDR3: TGCAGTGCTAGGACTAGCGGCCAATCGCCCCAGTACTTC.

The genes are TRBV7-2 and TRBJ2-5, with 10 positions matching TRBD2. This CDR3 has 13 residues. The junction had 1 base not matched to a gene; V was cut back by 9 bases and J by 0 bases. Germline CDR1 reads SGHTA; CDR2 reads FQGNSA. The chain's CDR3 is CASSGGYQETQYF. CDR3 DNA sequence: TGTGCCAGTAGCGGGGGGTACCAAGAGACCCAGTACTTC.

The chain is built from TRBV5-1 and TRBJ2-1; D is tentatively TRBD1 or TRBD2 (6 bases each). CDR3 length: 17 residues. The germline V gene has CDR1 SGHRS and CDR2 YFSETQ. Trimming removed 1 base at V and 2 bases at J, with 16 bases between. This chain's CDR3 is CASSLPEGTRPYNEQFF. The DNA for the CDR3 is TGCGCCAGCAGCTTGCCGGAGGGGACAAGGCCCTACAATGAGCAGTTCTTC.

The table lists this clonotype with a few counts. The chain carries TRBV2 and TRBJ2-1; 11 nucleotides match TRBD2. J lost 3 bases, V lost 4 bases, and 14 bases had no gene match. The CDR3 extends over 19 amino acids. Germline CDR1 is SNHLY and CDR2 is FYNNEI. The CDR3 protein is CASSARGTSGMPNYNEQFF. CDR3 DNA sequence: TGTGCCAGCAGTGCACGAGGGACTAGCGGAATGCCGAACTACAATGAGCAGTTCTTC.

V and J are TRBV15 and TRBJ2-2, with D uncertain. Germline-derived CDR1 and CDR2 are LNHNV and YYDKDF (reference sequence). CDR3 length: 15 residues. V lost 0 bases to trimming and J lost 2 bases, with 7 bases between them. Here the CDR3 DNA reads TGTGCCACCAGCAGAGAGTACAGAAACACCGGGGAGCTGTTTTTT. It codes for CATSREYRNTGELFF.

The V and J genes are TRBV5-1 and TRBJ2-1, with a tentative D call TRBD1 (7 bases). CDR1 and CDR2 from the germline V gene are SGHRS and YFSETQ. V was pared by 4 bases and J by 7 bases, with 18 bases between. CDR3 length: 15 residues. CDR3 DNA: TGCGCCAGCAGCGGAGGGGGCGCAGGTGGAAATGAGCAGTTCTTC. Its protein product is CASSGGGAGGNEQFF.

This clonotype was detected a few times. This chain uses TRBV29-1 with TRBJ2-7; 7 nucleotides align to TRBD1. Germline V gene lookup returns CDR1 SQVTM and CDR2 ANQGSEA. CDR3 length: 15 amino acids. With 2 bases clipped from V and 2 bases from J, the junction kept 9 bases outside the gene matches. For the CDR3, the DNA is TGCAGCGTTGAACTAAGACAGGGATCCCCCTACGAGCAGTACTTC. It specifies CSVELRQGSPYEQYF.

This clonotype appeared a few times. This chain joins TRBV10-3 and TRBJ2-1, with 8 bases lining up with TRBD1. CDR1 is ENHRY and CDR2 is SYGVKD in the germline V gene. V was clipped by 6 bases and J by 6 bases; unmatched bases: 4. The CDR3 extends over 13 amino acids. CDR3 sequence (DNA): TGTGCCATCAGACAGGGGGGTGTCAATGAGCAGTTCTTC. Translating gives CAIRQGGVNEQFF.

The chain is built from TRBV18 and TRBJ2-3; 10 positions match TRBD2. V dropped 3 bases and J dropped 4; count of bases not matched to a gene: 4. The CDR3 has 15 amino acids. Germline V CDR1 and CDR2: KGHSH, LQKENI. The CDR3 nucleotides are TGTGCCAGCTCACCCGGAGCGGGAGGGGCAGATACGCAGTATTTT. It encodes CASSPGAGGADTQYF.

This chain links TRBV15 with TRBJ1-4; 7 bases fit TRBD1. V was pared by 5 bases and J by 4 bases, with 4 bases of the junction left unmatched. The CDR3 consists of 14 residues. Germline V gene sequence: CDR1 LNHNV, CDR2 YYDKDF (reference sequence). The CDR3 is CATSGGQLNEKLFF. CDR3 sequence (DNA): TGTGCCACCAGCGGGGGACAGCTTAATGAAAAACTGTTTTTT.

This clonotype was counted between two and nine times. The V and J genes are TRBV28 and TRBJ2-1; perhaps TRBD2 as D (5 bases). Per germline, CDR1 MDHEN and CDR2 SYDVKM. CDR3 size: 14 residues. Between the trimmed V and J ends, which lost 7 bases and 3 bases, there was a span of 13 bases. The CDR3 here is CASISVGNYNEQFF. The CDR3 DNA follows: TGTGCCAGCATTTCCGTCGGGAACTACAATGAGCAGTTCTTC.